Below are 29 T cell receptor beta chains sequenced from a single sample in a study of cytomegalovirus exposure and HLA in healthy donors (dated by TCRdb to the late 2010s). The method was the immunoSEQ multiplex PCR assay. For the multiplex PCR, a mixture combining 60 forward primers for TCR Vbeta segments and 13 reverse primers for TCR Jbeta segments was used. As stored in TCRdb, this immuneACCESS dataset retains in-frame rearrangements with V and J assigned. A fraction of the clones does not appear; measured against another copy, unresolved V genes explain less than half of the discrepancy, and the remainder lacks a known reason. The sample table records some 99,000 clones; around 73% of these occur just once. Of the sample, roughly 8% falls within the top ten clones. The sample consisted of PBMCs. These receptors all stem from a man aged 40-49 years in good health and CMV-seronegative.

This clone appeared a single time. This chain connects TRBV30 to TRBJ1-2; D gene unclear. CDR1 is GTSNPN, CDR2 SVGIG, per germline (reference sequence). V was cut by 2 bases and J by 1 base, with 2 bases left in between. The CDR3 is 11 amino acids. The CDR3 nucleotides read TGTGCCTGGAGTTATAACTATGGCTACACCTTC. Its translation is CAWSYNYGYTF.

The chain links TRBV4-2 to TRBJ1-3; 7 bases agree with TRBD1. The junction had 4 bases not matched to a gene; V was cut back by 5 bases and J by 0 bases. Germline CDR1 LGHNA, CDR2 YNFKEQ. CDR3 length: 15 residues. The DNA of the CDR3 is TGTGCCAGCAGCAGACAGGGCCTCTCTGGAAACACCATATATTTT. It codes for CASSRQGLSGNTIYF.

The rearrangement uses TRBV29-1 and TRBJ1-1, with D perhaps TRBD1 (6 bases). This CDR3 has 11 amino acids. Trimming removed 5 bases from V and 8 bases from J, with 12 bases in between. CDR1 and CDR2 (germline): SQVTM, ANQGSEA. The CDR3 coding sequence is TGCAGCGTTTACTTACAGGGAGAAGCTTTCTTT. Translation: CSVYLQGEAFF.

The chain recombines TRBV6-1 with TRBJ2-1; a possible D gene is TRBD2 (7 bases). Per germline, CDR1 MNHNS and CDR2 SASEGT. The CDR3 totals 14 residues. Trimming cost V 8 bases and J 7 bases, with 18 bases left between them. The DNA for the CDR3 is TGTGCCAGCTCCCACGCCGGGGGGCTAAATGAGCAGTTCTTC. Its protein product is CASSHAGGLNEQFF.

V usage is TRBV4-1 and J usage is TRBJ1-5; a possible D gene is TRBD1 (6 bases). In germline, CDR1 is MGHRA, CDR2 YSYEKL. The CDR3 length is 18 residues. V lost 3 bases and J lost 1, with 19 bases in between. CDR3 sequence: CASSHANFLGQSNQPQHF. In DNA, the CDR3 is TGCGCCAGCAGCCACGCAAATTTTCTTGGACAGAGCAATCAGCCCCAGCATTTT.

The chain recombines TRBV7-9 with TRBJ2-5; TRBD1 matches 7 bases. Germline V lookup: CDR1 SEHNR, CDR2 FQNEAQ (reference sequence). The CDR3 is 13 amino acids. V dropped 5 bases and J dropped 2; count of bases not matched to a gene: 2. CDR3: CASSQGVQETQYF. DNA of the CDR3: TGTGCCAGCAGCCAGGGGGTACAAGAGACCCAGTACTTC.

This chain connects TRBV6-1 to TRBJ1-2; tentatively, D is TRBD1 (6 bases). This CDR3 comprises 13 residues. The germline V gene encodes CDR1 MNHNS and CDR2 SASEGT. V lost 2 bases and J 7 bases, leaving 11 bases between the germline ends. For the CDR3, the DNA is TGTGCCAGCAGTGAATGGGACAACGGTGGCTACACCTTC. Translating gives CASSEWDNGGYTF.

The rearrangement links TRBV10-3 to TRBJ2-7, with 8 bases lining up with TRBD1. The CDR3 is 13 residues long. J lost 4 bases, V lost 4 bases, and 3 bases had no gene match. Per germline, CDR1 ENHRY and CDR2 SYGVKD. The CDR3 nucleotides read TGTGCCATCAGTGGACAGGGGAGGTACGAGCAGTACTTC. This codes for CAISGQGRYEQYF.

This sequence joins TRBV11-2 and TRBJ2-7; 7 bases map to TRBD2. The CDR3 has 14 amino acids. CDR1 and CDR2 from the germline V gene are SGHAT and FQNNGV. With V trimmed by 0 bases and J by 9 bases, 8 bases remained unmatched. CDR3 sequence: CASSLERDYKAQYF. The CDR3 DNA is TGTGCCAGCAGCTTAGAGCGGGACTATAAGGCGCAGTACTTC.

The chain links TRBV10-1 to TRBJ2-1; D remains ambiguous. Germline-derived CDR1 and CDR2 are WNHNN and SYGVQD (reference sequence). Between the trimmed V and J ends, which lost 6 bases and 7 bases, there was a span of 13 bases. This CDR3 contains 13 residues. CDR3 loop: CASSARVMNEQFF. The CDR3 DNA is TGCGCCAGCAGCGCCCGGGTTATGAATGAGCAGTTCTTC.

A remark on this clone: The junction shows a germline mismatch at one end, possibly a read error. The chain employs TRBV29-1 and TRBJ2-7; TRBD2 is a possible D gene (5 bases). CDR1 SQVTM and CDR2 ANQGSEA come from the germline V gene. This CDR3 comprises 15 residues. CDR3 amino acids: CSAERAGFGAYEQYF. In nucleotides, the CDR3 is TGCAGCGCTGAACGAGCCGGGTTCGGGGCCTACGAGCAGTACTTC.

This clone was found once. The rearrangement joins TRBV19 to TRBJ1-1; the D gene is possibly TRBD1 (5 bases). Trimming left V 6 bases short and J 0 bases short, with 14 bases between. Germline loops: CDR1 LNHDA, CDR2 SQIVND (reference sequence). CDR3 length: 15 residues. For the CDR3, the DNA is TGTGCCAGTAGACCAATCCGGGGGATGAACACTGAAGCTTTCTTT. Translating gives CASRPIRGMNTEAFF.

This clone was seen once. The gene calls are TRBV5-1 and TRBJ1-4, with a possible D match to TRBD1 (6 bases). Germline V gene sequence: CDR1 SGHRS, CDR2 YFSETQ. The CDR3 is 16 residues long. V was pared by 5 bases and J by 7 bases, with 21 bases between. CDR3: CASRSGARNQGEKLFF. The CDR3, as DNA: TGCGCCAGCAGGTCAGGGGCAAGGAATCAGGGTGAAAAACTGTTTTTT.

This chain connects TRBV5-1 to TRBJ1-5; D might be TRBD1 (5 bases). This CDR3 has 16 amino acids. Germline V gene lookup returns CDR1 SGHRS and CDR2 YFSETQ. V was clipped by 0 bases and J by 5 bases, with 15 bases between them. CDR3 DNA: TGCGCCAGCAGCTTGGGTCTGGTGGGGCCTGATCAGCCCCAGCATTTT. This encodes CASSLGLVGPDQPQHF.

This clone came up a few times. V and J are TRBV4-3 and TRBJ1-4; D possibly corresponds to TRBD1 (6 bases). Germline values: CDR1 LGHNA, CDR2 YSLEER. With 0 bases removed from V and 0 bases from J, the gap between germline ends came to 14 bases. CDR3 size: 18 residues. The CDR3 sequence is CASSQDLWGHATNEKLFF. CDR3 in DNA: TGCGCCAGCAGCCAAGATCTCTGGGGACATGCAACTAATGAAAAACTGTTTTTT.

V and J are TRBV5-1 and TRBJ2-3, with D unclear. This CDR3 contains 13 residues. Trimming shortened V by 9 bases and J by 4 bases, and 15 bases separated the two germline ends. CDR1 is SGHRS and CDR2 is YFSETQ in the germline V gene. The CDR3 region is CATARQAADTQYF. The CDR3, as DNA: TGCGCCACCGCCCGCCAGGCAGCAGATACGCAGTATTTT.

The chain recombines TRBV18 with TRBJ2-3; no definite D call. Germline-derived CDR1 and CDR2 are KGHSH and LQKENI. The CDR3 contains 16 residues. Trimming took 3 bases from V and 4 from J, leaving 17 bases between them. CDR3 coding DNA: TGTGCCAGCTCACCTCCGGCGGCTAGTCGGCCAGATACGCAGTATTTT. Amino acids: CASSPPAASRPDTQYF.

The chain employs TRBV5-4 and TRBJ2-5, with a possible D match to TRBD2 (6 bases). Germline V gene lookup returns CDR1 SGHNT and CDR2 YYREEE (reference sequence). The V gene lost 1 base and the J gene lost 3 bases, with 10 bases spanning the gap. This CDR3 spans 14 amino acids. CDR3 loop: CASSLSWEEETQYF. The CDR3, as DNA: TGTGCCAGCAGCTTGAGTTGGGAGGAAGAGACCCAGTACTTC.

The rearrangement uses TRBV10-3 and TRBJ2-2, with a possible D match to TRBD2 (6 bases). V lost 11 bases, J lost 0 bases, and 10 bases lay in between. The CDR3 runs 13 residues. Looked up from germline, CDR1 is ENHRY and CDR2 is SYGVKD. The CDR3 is CAWGDANTGELFF. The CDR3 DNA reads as TGTGCCTGGGGGGACGCGAACACCGGGGAGCTGTTTTTT.

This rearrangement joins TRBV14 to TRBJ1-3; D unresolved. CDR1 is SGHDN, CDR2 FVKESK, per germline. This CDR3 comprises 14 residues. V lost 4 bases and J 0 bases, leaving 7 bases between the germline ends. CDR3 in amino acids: CASSLVDSGNTIYF. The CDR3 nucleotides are TGTGCCAGCAGCCTCGTAGACTCTGGAAACACCATATATTTT.

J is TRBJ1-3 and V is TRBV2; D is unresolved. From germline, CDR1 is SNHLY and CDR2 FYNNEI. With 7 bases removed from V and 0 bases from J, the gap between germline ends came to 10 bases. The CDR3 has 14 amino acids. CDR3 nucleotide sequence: TGTGCCAGCATCGCGGGTGACTCTGGAAACACCATATATTTT. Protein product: CASIAGDSGNTIYF.

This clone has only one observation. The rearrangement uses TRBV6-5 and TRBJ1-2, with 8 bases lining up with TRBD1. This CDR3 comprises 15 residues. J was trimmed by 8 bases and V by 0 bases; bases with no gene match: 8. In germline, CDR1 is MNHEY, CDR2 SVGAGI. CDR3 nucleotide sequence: TGTGCCAGCAGTTACTCAGGGCAGGGGGCGCGGGGCTACACCTTC. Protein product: CASSYSGQGARGYTF.

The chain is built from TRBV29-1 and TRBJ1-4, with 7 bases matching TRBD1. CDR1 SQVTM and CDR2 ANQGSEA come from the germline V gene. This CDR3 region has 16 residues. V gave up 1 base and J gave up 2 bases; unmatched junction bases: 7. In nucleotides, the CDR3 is TGCAGCGTTGAAGGCGACAGGGCCGGGACTAATGAAAAACTGTTTTTT. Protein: CSVEGDRAGTNEKLFF. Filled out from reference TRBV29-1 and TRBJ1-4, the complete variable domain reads SAVISQKPSRDICQRGTSLTIQCQVDSQVTMMFWYRQQPGQSLTLIATANQGSEATYESGFVIDKFPISRPNLTFSTLTVSNMSPEDSSIYLCSVEGDRAGTNEKLFFGSGTQLSVL.

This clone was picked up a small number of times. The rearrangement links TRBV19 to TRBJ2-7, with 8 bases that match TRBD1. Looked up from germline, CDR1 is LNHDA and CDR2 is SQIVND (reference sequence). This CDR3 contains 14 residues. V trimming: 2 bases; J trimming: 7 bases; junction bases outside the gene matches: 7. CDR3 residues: CASSIWQGAFEQYF. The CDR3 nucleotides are TGTGCCAGTAGTATATGGCAGGGGGCCTTTGAGCAGTACTTC.

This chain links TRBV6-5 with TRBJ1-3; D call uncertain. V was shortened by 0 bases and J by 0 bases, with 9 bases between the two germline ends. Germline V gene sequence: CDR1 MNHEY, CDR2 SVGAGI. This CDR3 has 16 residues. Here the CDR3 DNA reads TGTGCCAGCAGTTACTCGCACAGAGCCTCTGGAAACACCATATATTTT. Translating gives CASSYSHRASGNTIYF.

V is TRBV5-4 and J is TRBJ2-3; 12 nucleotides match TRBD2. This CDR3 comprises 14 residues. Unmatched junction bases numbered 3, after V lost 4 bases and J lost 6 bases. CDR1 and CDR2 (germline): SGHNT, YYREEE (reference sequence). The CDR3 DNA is TGTGCCAGCAGCCTAGCGGGGGGGCGGGATACGCAGTATTTT. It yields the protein CASSLAGGRDTQYF.

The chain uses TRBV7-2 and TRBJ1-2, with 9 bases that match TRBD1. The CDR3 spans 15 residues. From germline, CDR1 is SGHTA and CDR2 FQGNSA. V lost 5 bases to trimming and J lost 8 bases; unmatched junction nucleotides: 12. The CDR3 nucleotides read TGTGCCAGCAGCAGCCGGACAGGGGATCTTAGGGGCTACACCTTC. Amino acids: CASSSRTGDLRGYTF.

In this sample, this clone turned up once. DNA for the CDR3: TGTGCCAGCAGTGAGAGGGAGAACACTGAAGCTTTCTTT. Translation gives CASSERENTEAFF. The rearrangement joins TRBV2 to TRBJ1-1, with D uncertain. Germline CDR1 reads SNHLY; CDR2 reads FYNNEI. This CDR3 is 13 amino acids long. The germline V and J ends were trimmed by 3 bases and 1 base, with 6 bases remaining between them.

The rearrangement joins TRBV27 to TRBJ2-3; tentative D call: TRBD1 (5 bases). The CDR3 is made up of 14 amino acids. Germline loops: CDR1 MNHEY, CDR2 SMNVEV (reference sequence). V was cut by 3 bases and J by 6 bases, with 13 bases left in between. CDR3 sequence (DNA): TGTGCCAGCAGTTTTGTGGGGCCCGGGGATACGCAGTATTTT. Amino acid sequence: CASSFVGPGDTQYF.